These T cell receptor beta chains were read from a single sample in a study of response to subunit inactivated influenza vaccine. TCRdb passed the RT-PCR reads through MiXCR, listing each CDR3 protein once. The profile shows 450,000 to 600,000 distinct CDR3 sequences, less than 8% of them singletons. The sample was PBMCs from blood, taken approximately 25 months after vaccination. The receptors come from a man aged 50 to 75 who received an inactivated influenza vaccine. Each CDR3 is given with its conserved first and last residue. A D gene is named only where the DNA matches it firmly. The size of a clone is reported for some rows only, either as once, few or many, or as a class for expanded clones.

d_call clone_size j_call v_call cdr3_aa cdr3_nt
NA many TRBJ1-1 TRBV12-3/TRBV12-4 CASSVRGGTEAFF TGTGCCAGCAGTGTCCGGGGCGGCACTGAAGCTTTCTTT
TRBD1 NA TRBJ2-7 TRBV18 CASSPRATGGWLDEQYF TGTGCCAGCTCACCGCGAGCGACAGGGGGATGGTTAGACGAGCAGTACTTC
NA NA TRBJ2-1 TRBV12-3/TRBV12-4 CASSGLLYNEQFF TGTGCCAGCAGCGGTCTACTGTACAATGAGCAGTTCTTC
NA few TRBJ2-2 TRBV5-1 CASNPGGVGNTGELFF TGCGCCAGCAACCCGGGGGGCGTCGGGAACACCGGGGAGCTGTTTTTT
TRBD2 NA TRBJ2-1 TRBV27 CASSLVGGAGNEQFF TGTGCCAGCAGTCTCGTCGGGGGGGCCGGTAATGAGCAGTTCTTC
TRBD2 NA TRBJ2-7 TRBV7-9 CASSFPPLAGVYEQYF TGTGCCAGCAGCTTCCCCCCACTAGCGGGAGTTTACGAGCAGTACTTC
NA NA TRBJ2-3 TRBV6-5 CASSYFGPSDTQYF TGTGCCAGCAGTTACTTCGGGCCCTCAGATACGCAGTATTTT
NA few TRBJ1-4 TRBV5-1 CASSTGTVATNEKLFF TGCGCCAGCAGCACCGGGACGGTAGCAACTAATGAAAAACTGTTTTTT
TRBD2 NA TRBJ2-7 TRBV20-1 CSARPGLAINEQYF TGCAGTGCTAGGCCGGGACTAGCGATAAACGAGCAGTACTTC
TRBD2 NA TRBJ2-7 TRBV12-3/TRBV12-4 CASSTTGGRLLGTYEQYF TGTGCCAGCTCCACGACGGGGGGTAGACTTTTAGGGACCTACGAGCAGTACTTC
NA NA TRBJ2-3 TRBV3-1 CASSQDGLALSTDTQYF TGTGCCAGCAGCCAAGACGGTCTAGCGTTAAGCACAGATACGCAGTATTTT
NA many TRBJ1-1 TRBV3-1 CASSQDRNTEAFF TGTGCCAGCAGCCAAGACCGGAACACTGAAGCTTTCTTT
TRBD1 many TRBJ2-7 TRBV10-3 CATGDRAYYEQYF TGTGCCACCGGGGACAGGGCCTACTACGAGCAGTACTTC
NA many TRBJ2-7 TRBV29-1 CSGGESYEQYF TGCAGCGGAGGGGAATCCTACGAGCAGTACTTC
NA many TRBJ1-5 TRBV5-1 CASSPTGNNQPQHF TGCGCCAGCAGCCCGACAGGAAACAATCAGCCCCAGCATTTT
NA NA TRBJ2-1 TRBV9 CASSPSAGTNNEQFF TGTGCCAGCAGCCCCTCCGCGGGTACAAACAATGAGCAGTTCTTC
NA few TRBJ1-1 TRBV20-1 CSARATQSIAFF TGCAGTGCTAGGGCTACCCAGTCAATAGCTTTCTTT
NA few TRBJ2-3 TRBV29-1 CSVGLLTDTQYF TGCAGCGTTGGACTACTGACAGATACGCAGTATTTT
TRBD1 NA TRBJ2-6 TRBV28 CASSELSDRSGANVLTF TGTGCCAGCAGTGAGTTATCGGACAGGTCTGGGGCCAACGTCCTGACTTTC
TRBD2 NA TRBJ2-2 TRBV6-2/TRBV6-3 CATGPISGRYTGELFF TGTGCCACCGGACCCATTAGCGGGAGGTACACCGGGGAGCTGTTTTTT
TRBD2 NA TRBJ2-2 TRBV14 CASSQDAGLAANTGELFF TGTGCCAGCAGCCAAGATGCAGGACTAGCGGCGAACACCGGGGAGCTGTTTTTT
TRBD1 few TRBJ1-4 TRBV5-1 CASSYITGEIEKLFF TGCGCCAGCAGCTACATAACAGGGGAAATAGAAAAACTGTTTTTT
NA many TRBJ2-5 TRBV29-1 CSAGDRQQETQYF TGCAGCGCTGGCGACAGACAGCAAGAGACCCAGTACTTC
NA many TRBJ2-3 TRBV2 CASSGGRGTDTQYF TGTGCCAGCAGTGGGGGCAGGGGCACAGATACGCAGTATTTT
NA few TRBJ2-7 TRBV21-1 CASSKALPGLAGDEQYF TGTGCCAGCAGCAAAGCCCTACCGGGACTAGCGGGAGACGAGCAGTACTTC
NA few TRBJ2-5 TRBV5-1 CASSLTIGAQETQYF TGCGCCAGCAGCTTAACAATAGGGGCTCAAGAGACCCAGTACTTC
NA many TRBJ2-2 TRBV5-1 CASSGQNTGELFF TGCGCCAGCAGCGGACAGAACACCGGGGAGCTGTTTTTT
TRBD2 many TRBJ2-1 TRBV11-3 CASSPLAASYNEQFF TGTGCCAGCAGCCCACTAGCGGCATCCTACAATGAGCAGTTCTTC
NA few TRBJ1-1 TRBV6-5 CASSSGVAAEAFF TGTGCCAGCAGTTCAGGGGTGGCCGCTGAAGCTTTCTTT
NA NA TRBJ2-1 TRBV4-3 CASSQGVGFDEQFF TGCGCCAGCAGCCAAGGGGTGGGGTTCGATGAGCAGTTCTTC
TRBD1 few TRBJ1-2 TRBV12-3/TRBV12-4 CASKATTTGGGFGYTF TGTGCCAGCAAGGCTACCACGACAGGGGGCGGGTTTGGCTACACCTTC
TRBD1 few TRBJ2-2 TRBV4-3 CASSQGSGRGLIGELFF TGCGCCAGCAGCCAAGGGTCCGGCAGGGGGCTTATCGGGGAGCTGTTTTTT
TRBD2 few TRBJ2-5 TRBV20-1 CSASGGETQYF TGCAGTGCTAGCGGGGGGGAGACCCAGTACTTC
TRBD2 NA TRBJ2-1 TRBV18 CASSPGRESYNEQFF TGTGCCAGCTCACCAGGGCGGGAGTCCTACAATGAGCAGTTCTTC
NA few TRBJ2-4 TRBV7-2 CASSPRRGGDIQYF TGTGCCAGCAGCCCGCGGAGGGGGGGGGACATTCAGTACTTC
TRBD2 many TRBJ2-1 TRBV20-1 CSASPSGRASYNEQFF TGCAGTGCTAGCCCCAGCGGGAGGGCTTCCTACAATGAGCAGTTCTTC
NA NA TRBJ1-1 TRBV6-1 CASSTRSWRESTEAFF TGTGCCAGCAGCACCCGTTCTTGGAGGGAGAGTACTGAAGCTTTCTTT
NA many TRBJ1-3 TRBV11-2 CASNRGGNTIYF TGTGCCAGCAACCGGGGGGGAAACACCATATATTTT
TRBD1 NA TRBJ2-3 TRBV12-3/TRBV12-4 CASSDNRGREGDTQYF TGTGCCAGCAGTGATAACAGGGGGCGCGAGGGAGATACGCAGTATTTT
TRBD1 NA TRBJ2-1 TRBV12-3/TRBV12-4 CASSGDRGRHEQFF TGTGCCAGCAGCGGGGACAGGGGGAGGCATGAGCAGTTCTTC
TRBD2 NA TRBJ2-7 TRBV6-1 CASSQPGLVAEQYF TGTGCCAGCAGTCAACCGGGACTAGTAGCCGAGCAGTACTTC
TRBD2 few TRBJ2-1 TRBV24-1 CATSDATTSGHYNEQFF TGTGCCACCAGTGACGCAACGACTAGCGGGCACTACAATGAGCAGTTCTTC
NA few TRBJ2-2 TRBV7-6 CASSLLHTGKAGTGELFF TGTGCCAGCAGCCTACTACATACCGGGAAGGCGGGTACCGGGGAGCTGTTTTTT
TRBD2 few TRBJ2-2 TRBV10-3 CAISEQGGSTGELFF TGTGCCATCAGTGAGCAGGGAGGGAGCACCGGGGAGCTGTTTTTT
NA many TRBJ1-1 TRBV12-3/TRBV12-4 CASSLNAMNTEAFF TGTGCCAGCAGTCTAAACGCCATGAACACTGAAGCTTTCTTT
NA few TRBJ1-3 TRBV10-3 CAISEAPTLSGNTIYF TGTGCCATCAGTGAGGCTCCGACTCTCTCTGGAAACACCATATATTTT
NA NA TRBJ2-1 TRBV3-1 CASSHGTYRDNEQFF TGTGCCAGCAGCCATGGGACATATCGAGACAATGAGCAGTTCTTC